These T cell receptor beta chains were read from a single sample in a study of tumor-infiltrating lymphocytes in primary liver carcinoma. A single record per CDR3 protein comes from TCRdb applying MiXCR to the multiplex PCR reads. The data show roughly 25,000 distinct CDR3 sequences, approximately 78% seen once. The specimen sequenced was liver tumor tissue from sampling region 3. The receptors come from a middle-aged man with primary liver carcinoma and hepatitis B virus infection. Both conserved end residues are part of each CDR3. The order of the fields is J gene, clone size, V gene, D gene, CDR3 protein, CDR3 DNA. D genes are given only for firm matches. Size values are once, few and many counts, or a class for expanded clones, and some rows have none.

TRBJ2-1 | . | TRBV12-3/TRBV12-4 | TRBD2 | CASSLVAGINEQFF | TGTGCCAGCAGTTTAGTAGCGGGCATCAATGAGCAGTTCTTC
TRBJ2-7 | . | TRBV11-2 | . | CVSTLDLGGWEQYF | TGTGTCAGCACCTTAGATCTTGGTGGATGGGAGCAATACTTC
TRBJ2-7 | medium-sized | TRBV12-3/TRBV12-4 | . | CASRSDNGYEQYF | TGTGCCAGCCGGAGTGACAACGGCTACGAGCAGTACTTC
TRBJ1-5 | . | TRBV20-1 | . | CNARALAGSQPQHF | TGCAATGCTAGAGCTCTGGCAGGGAGCCAGCCCCAGCATTTT
TRBJ2-1 | . | TRBV11-2 | . | CANSLYCLVSEQFF | TGTGCCAACAGCTTATACTGTCTAGTTAGTGAGCAGTTCTTC
TRBJ2-7 | . | TRBV6-5 | TRBD2 | CASSYSSSGSLVYEQYF | TGCGCAAGCAGTTACTCGAGTAGCGGGAGCTTGGTTTACGAGCAGTACTTC
TRBJ2-3 | . | TRBV14 | . | CASNQAPGAFGTQYF | TGTGCCAGCAACCAAGCTCCGGGAGCATTTGGTACGCAGTATTTT
TRBJ2-7 | . | TRBV10-1 | . | CANNAGQTVGQYF | TGCGCCAACAATGCGGGTCAAACGGTGGGGCAGTACTTC
TRBJ2-2 | . | TRBV4-3 | . | CARSQNPEGNPRELFF | TGCGCCCGTAGCCAAAACCCAGAAGGAAACCCCAGGGAGCTGTTTTTT
TRBJ2-2 | medium-sized | TRBV6-6 | TRBD2 | CASSPLVGLAGPTNTGELFF | TGTGCCAGCAGTCCGCTCGTGGGACTAGCGGGGCCAACGAACACCGGGGAGCTGTTTTTT
TRBJ1-1 | . | TRBV11-1 | . | CASSTGLSMVTEAFF | TGTGCTAGCAGCACCGGACTCAGTATGGTCACTGAAGCTTTCTTT
TRBJ2-5 | few | TRBV29-1 | . | CSVGVRAAETQYF | TGCAGCGTTGGTGTGAGGGCCGCTGAGACCCAGTACTTC
TRBJ2-7 | once | TRBV29-1 | . | CRARPDYKQYF | TGCCGCGCTAGACCTGATTACAAGCAGTACTTC
TRBJ2-2 | few | TRBV11-3 | . | CARWRLKPIIGELFF | TGTGCCAGGTGGCGCCTTAAGCCCATCATCGGAGAGCTGTTTTTT
TRBJ2-1 | . | TRBV11-2 | . | CASSLYRLVSQQFF | TGTGCCAGCAGCCTATACAGGCTAGTTAGTCAGCAGTTCTTC
TRBJ1-2 | . | TRBV5-6 | TRBD1 | CTSSMVGTGAYTF | TGTACCAGCAGCATGGTTGGGACAGGAGCCTACACCTTC
TRBJ2-3 | . | TRBV5-1 | . | CASSLGAGDWGDAQYF | TGCGCCAGCAGCTTGGGAGCGGGTGATTGGGGAGATGCGCAGTACTTT